One T cell receptor (beta chain) is described in this entry. Sequencing used immunoSEQ multiplex PCR; TCRdb keeps in-frame clones, though not all of them. In the table there are around 1.6 million clones, 95% to 99% of which are singletons. V lost 2 bases to trimming and J lost 0 bases, with 16 bases between them. The CDR3 has 17 amino acids. Germline CDR1 SEHNR, CDR2 FQNEAQ (reference sequence). This record comes from a study of shared clonotypes between healthy human individuals. The sequence was obtained from a man under 40 in good health. The V gene is TRBV7-9, the J gene TRBJ1-1; D unresolved. Sample: naive CD4+ T cells sorted from blood. The subset denotes: CD45RA+ positively selected. CDR3 region: CASSLRAGPTMNTEAFF. The CDR3 DNA follows: TGTGCCAGCAGCTTAAGGGCAGGACCTACGATGAACACTGAAGCTTTCTTT.